This entry lists 14 T cell receptor beta chains sequenced from one sample in a study of T cells in Graves' hyperthyroidism and ophthalmopathy. RNA transcripts were the template for amplifying TCR beta CDR3 regions. In the first-round RT-PCR of the TCR CDR3, the HTBI primer set was used. MiXCR, run by TCRdb on the multiplex PCR reads, gives a single entry per CDR3 protein. The repertoire has more than 550,000 distinct CDR3 sequences, nearly 45% of them found once; the top ten carry less than 9%. The sample consisted of peripheral blood or thyroid tissue (not recorded which). Source of these receptors: an adult man with Graves' disease, either hyperthyroidism or ophthalmopathy (not recorded which).

This CDR3 reads CASSVDTRTIENEKLFF. The CDR3 nucleotides are TGTGCCAGCAGTGTCGACACCCGGACGATTGAGAATGAAAAACTGTTTTTT. The V gene is TRBV25-1, the J gene TRBJ1-4; D gene unclear. The germline V gene has CDR1 MGHDK and CDR2 SYGVNS. Trimming shortened V by 4 bases and J by 5 bases, and 20 bases separated the two germline ends. This CDR3 is built from 17 residues.

V and J are TRBV2 and TRBJ1-5; D is possibly TRBD1 (6 bases). CDR1 and CDR2 (germline): SNHLY, FYNNEI. Trimming took 4 bases from V and 11 from J, leaving 21 bases between them. The CDR3 sequence is 15 residues long. The CDR3 coding sequence is TGTGCCAGCAGTGCCGGGACATCAGCAAGGGGGGCCCAGCATTTT. Translation: CASSAGTSARGAQHF. Full variable domain (missing parts from reference TRBV2 and TRBJ1-5): EPEVTQTPSHQVTQMGQEVILRCVPISNHLYFYWYRQILGQKVEFLVSFYNNEISEKSEIFDDQFSVERPDGSNFTLKIRSTKLEDSAMYFCASSAGTSARGAQHFGDGTRLSIL.

About this clonotype itself: A much larger clone sits a single nucleotide away, making a read error possible. The genes are TRBV6-1 and TRBJ2-5; D unresolved. The germline V gene encodes CDR1 MNHNS and CDR2 SASEGT. The V gene lost 3 bases and the J gene lost 13 bases, with 15 bases spanning the gap. This CDR3 is built from 12 residues. CDR3 in DNA: TGTGCCAGCAGTGAGAGTTTGGAGCTCCGGTACTTC. It translates to CASSESLELRYF.

This clonotype was counted ten times or more. V usage is TRBV20-1 and J usage is TRBJ2-7; a possible D gene is TRBD2 (6 bases). V was trimmed by 5 bases and J by 3 bases, leaving 17 bases between them. Per germline, CDR1 DFQATT and CDR2 SNEGSKA (reference sequence). This CDR3 spans 14 amino acids. The CDR3 is CSAPLGGGLYEQYF. The CDR3 nucleotides are TGCAGTGCTCCCCTTGGGGGAGGCCTCTACGAGCAGTACTTC.

The J gene is TRBJ1-1, the V gene TRBV20-1, with 7 bases that match TRBD1. This CDR3 is 12 amino acids long. Germline trimming cut 6 bases from V and 4 bases from J; bases unmatched to any gene: 5. From germline, CDR1 is DFQATT and CDR2 SNEGSKA (reference sequence). The CDR3 is CSATRTGTEAFF. CDR3 coding DNA: TGCAGTGCCACCCGGACAGGCACTGAAGCTTTCTTT.

This clonotype was observed a handful of times. The chain carries TRBV7-9 and TRBJ1-1; 7 positions agree with TRBD1. CDR1 and CDR2 (germline): SEHNR, FQNEAQ (reference sequence). The ends lost 5 bases at V and 4 bases at J; junction bases unmatched: 7. CDR3 length equals 14 residues. CDR3 DNA: TGTGCCAGCAGCGCTACAGGGGATGTCACTGAAGCTTTCTTT. Translation: CASSATGDVTEAFF.

V usage is TRBV7-9 and J usage is TRBJ1-1; 9 nucleotides align to TRBD1. CDR3 length: 15 amino acids. V gave up 5 bases and J gave up 1 base; unmatched junction bases: 5. Germline-derived CDR1 and CDR2 are SEHNR and FQNEAQ (reference sequence). The DNA for the CDR3 is TGTGCCAGCAGCCAGAGGGACAGGGCGAACACTGAAGCTTTCTTT. Encoded protein: CASSQRDRANTEAFF.

This clonotype was seen repeatedly, ten times or more. This chain uses TRBV15 with TRBJ2-7; D perhaps matches TRBD1 (6 bases). In germline, CDR1 is LNHNV, CDR2 YYDKDF (reference sequence). Trimming shortened V by 0 bases and J by 5 bases, and 11 bases separated the two germline ends. The CDR3 covers 14 residues. The CDR3 nucleotides are TGTGCCACCAGCAGAGATGTGGGGGCGCACGAGCAGTACTTC. It is translated as CATSRDVGAHEQYF.

V is TRBV7-2 and J is TRBJ1-1; 7 nucleotides match TRBD1. V lost 0 bases to trimming and J lost 4 bases; unmatched junction nucleotides: 5. From germline, CDR1 is SGHTA and CDR2 FQGNSA. The CDR3 is made up of 15 amino acids. The CDR3 nucleotides are TGTGCCAGCAGCTTAGCACAGGGGACTGGCACTGAAGCTTTCTTT. Its translation is CASSLAQGTGTEAFF.

V usage is TRBV15 and J usage is TRBJ1-5; TRBD1 might be the D (6 bases). V was clipped by 1 base and J by 3 bases, with 13 bases between them. From germline, CDR1 is LNHNV and CDR2 YYDKDF (reference sequence). The CDR3 is made up of 16 amino acids. This CDR3 reads CATSRGGAGANQPQHF. CDR3 sequence (DNA): TGTGCCACCAGCAGAGGTGGGGCAGGGGCCAATCAGCCCCAGCATTTT.

About this clonotype: This may be a read error, as it is one base from a much larger clone. CDR3 DNA sequence: TGTGCCAGCAGCTTAGCCCCCGCGTTCGGGCCTGGGGCCAACGTCCTGACTTTC. Translation: CASSLAPAFGPGANVLTF. The V and J genes are TRBV7-9 and TRBJ2-6; D not certain. There are 18 residues in the CDR3. Trimming removed 0 bases from V and 2 bases from J, with 14 bases in between. CDR1 and CDR2 (germline): SEHNR, FQNEAQ (reference sequence).

The chain joins TRBV7-8 to TRBJ2-7; 11 bases match TRBD2. V was clipped by 5 bases and J by 4 bases; unmatched bases: 10. The CDR3 runs 16 residues. Germline V CDR1 and CDR2: SGHVS, FQNEAQ. DNA of the CDR3: TGTGCCAGCAGCCGAAAGCAGTCTAGCGGGAGGTACGAGCAGTACTTC. It translates to CASSRKQSSGRYEQYF.

V and J are TRBV20-1 and TRBJ1-4; no firm D call. Germline V CDR1 and CDR2: DFQATT, SNEGSKA (reference sequence). The V and J ends lost 0 bases and 6 bases respectively, with 11 bases between them. This CDR3 is built from 14 residues. The CDR3 bases are TGCAGTGCTAGAGATGTATCTTCCCATGAAAAACTGTTTTTT. As protein: CSARDVSSHEKLFF.

Details on this clonotype: Sequence at one end of the junction differs from germline and may be a read error. The V gene is TRBV7-9, the J gene TRBJ2-7, with 9 bases that match TRBD1. The CDR3 is 13 residues long. Germline V gene sequence: CDR1 SEHNR, CDR2 FQNEAQ (reference sequence). CDR3 sequence (DNA): TGTGTCAGCAGCTCAGGACAGGGGTACGAGCAGTACTTC. Encoded protein: CVSSSGQGYEQYF.